The present entry profiles one T cell receptor (beta chain) with its context. The antigen is not known. One end of the junction is discordant with germline, which a read error may explain. TCRdb reprocessed the reads via MiXCR and lists one record per CDR3 protein. The data hold around 630,000 distinct CDR3 sequences, with 24% observed a single time. CDR3 size: 14 residues. Germline V gene lookup returns CDR1 DFQATT and CDR2 SNEGSKA (reference sequence). This specimen comes from a study of T cell repertoires in cytomegalovirus infection. Overall study: Evidence of both CMV infection and a matching HLA type came from public TCR beta signatures. Findings and caveats of the study: Clonotype analysis showed dominance of the ex vivo response by HLA-C-restricted CMV-specific TCR beta clonotypes. Individuals carrying CMV plus the relevant HLA were identified by cumulative frequency of public TCR beta families.

This sequence joins TRBV20-1 and TRBJ2-2; possible D gene TRBD2, 6 bases. The sequence was obtained from a human donor in good health (CMV status not recorded). Some clones in this sample may be carry-over from other donors' samples. Material: CD8+ T cells from PBMCs. Written as DNA, the CDR3 is TGCGGTGCTCGGGACTTCGCGAACACCGGGGAGCTGTTTTTT. This encodes CGARDFANTGELFF.